This TCR beta chain stems from a study of control samples from healthy donors and cancer patients. Clones were read by immunoSEQ multiplex PCR, and TCRdb kept only the in-frame ones, dropping some. The sample lists around 57,000 clones; under 95% were seen once. The germline CDR1 and CDR2 sequences are MRHNA and SNTAGT. The J segment lost 7 bases and the V segment lost 6 bases, leaving 11 bases of the junction unmatched. The CDR3 consists of 14 residues. V usage is TRBV6-4 and J usage is TRBJ1-1, with TRBD1 matching 7 bases. The receptor was isolated from a young man with colorectal cancer. Material for sequencing was PBMCs. In DNA form, the CDR3 reads TGTGCCAGCAGACCCCTGACAGGGTCGAGTGAAGCTTTCTTT. Residues: CASRPLTGSSEAFF.